This is a list of T cell receptor beta chains from one sample in a study of T cell responses to AZD1222 COVID-19 vaccine. The data were produced by immunoSEQ multiplex PCR, yet TCRdb's version contains in-frame clones alone and is incomplete. The sample shows 43,000 or so clones, 90% of them seen only once. The source material was peripheral blood, sampled 28 days after the second AZD1222 dose. The receptors derive from an adult who received the AZD1222 COVID-19 vaccine. Both conserved end residues are part of each CDR3. Each record gives: CDR3 length, V gene, J gene, CDR3 protein.

cdr3_length: 15; v_call: TRBV28; j_call: TRBJ2-7; cdr3_aa: CASSLGSGSSYEQYF
cdr3_length: 15; v_call: TRBV29-1; j_call: TRBJ1-2; cdr3_aa: CSVGGGQGNYYGYTF
cdr3_length: 16; v_call: TRBV6-6; j_call: TRBJ1-3; cdr3_aa: CASSYDRGFSGNTIYF
cdr3_length: 12; v_call: TRBV6-5; j_call: TRBJ2-2; cdr3_aa: CASTGHTGELFF
cdr3_length: 13; v_call: TRBV18; j_call: TRBJ1-2; cdr3_aa: CASSPLGDYGYTF
cdr3_length: 13; v_call: TRBV6-5; j_call: TRBJ1-2; cdr3_aa: CASSYSGADGYTF
cdr3_length: 13; v_call: TRBV9; j_call: TRBJ1-2; cdr3_aa: CASSEHVHGGYTF
cdr3_length: 16; v_call: TRBV9; j_call: TRBJ2-1; cdr3_aa: CASSVEVRGGHNEQFF
cdr3_length: 18; v_call: TRBV5-5; j_call: TRBJ2-7; cdr3_aa: CASQLLRGGQGLSYEQYF
cdr3_length: 15; v_call: TRBV30; j_call: TRBJ1-3; cdr3_aa: CAWAGQGSLGNTIYF
cdr3_length: 15; v_call: TRBV11-2; j_call: TRBJ2-1; cdr3_aa: CASSSGGGLNNEQFF
cdr3_length: 14; v_call: TRBV2; j_call: TRBJ1-1; cdr3_aa: CASALEGAGTEAFF
cdr3_length: 12; v_call: TRBV19; j_call: TRBJ1-1; cdr3_aa: CASSIRDLQAFF
cdr3_length: 13; v_call: TRBV5-1; j_call: TRBJ1-1; cdr3_aa: CASSLGRNTEAFF
cdr3_length: 16; v_call: TRBV23-1; j_call: TRBJ2-3; cdr3_aa: CASSQLPGTEIDTQYF
cdr3_length: 15; v_call: TRBV13; j_call: TRBJ1-1; cdr3_aa: CASSLPTGGNTEAFF
cdr3_length: 18; v_call: TRBV9; j_call: TRBJ1-3; cdr3_aa: CASSVAPRTGSAGNTIYF
cdr3_length: 19; v_call: TRBV18; j_call: TRBJ2-2; cdr3_aa: CASSLKSRSRSVVTGELFF
cdr3_length: 15; v_call: TRBV5-4; j_call: TRBJ1-1; cdr3_aa: CASSFTTGLNTEAFF
cdr3_length: 13; v_call: TRBV6-5; j_call: TRBJ1-1; cdr3_aa: CASSYTVNTEAFF
cdr3_length: 15; v_call: TRBV5-4; j_call: TRBJ1-4; cdr3_aa: CASSRTQGGGEKLFF
cdr3_length: 13; v_call: TRBV6-5; j_call: TRBJ1-1; cdr3_aa: CATTGRTNTEAFF
cdr3_length: 13; v_call: TRBV19; j_call: TRBJ1-1; cdr3_aa: CASSISRGTEAFF
cdr3_length: 15; v_call: TRBV9; j_call: TRBJ1-3; cdr3_aa: CASSPGDRPGNTIYF
cdr3_length: 14; v_call: TRBV6-5; j_call: TRBJ2-5; cdr3_aa: CASRPTGRSETQYF
cdr3_length: 14; v_call: TRBV4-1; j_call: TRBJ1-1; cdr3_aa: CASSQGAMNTEAFF
cdr3_length: 17; v_call: TRBV6-1; j_call: TRBJ1-2; cdr3_aa: CASSEKWQPGSNYGYTF
cdr3_length: 13; v_call: TRBV3-1/TRBV3-2; j_call: TRBJ2-3; cdr3_aa: CASSQGDRNTQYF
cdr3_length: 14; v_call: TRBV5-6; j_call: TRBJ1-2; cdr3_aa: CASSATGQNYGYTF
cdr3_length: 13; v_call: TRBV5-4; j_call: TRBJ1-1; cdr3_aa: CASSDRGSIEAFF
cdr3_length: 17; v_call: TRBV7-2; j_call: TRBJ1-6; cdr3_aa: CASSFSTGSSYNSPLHF
cdr3_length: 15; v_call: TRBV18; j_call: TRBJ1-5; cdr3_aa: CASSSSLNSNQPQHF
cdr3_length: 15; v_call: TRBV5-1; j_call: TRBJ2-2; cdr3_aa: CASSLGAVNTGELFF
cdr3_length: 14; v_call: TRBV10-2; j_call: TRBJ2-3; cdr3_aa: CASSGAGPGDTQYF
cdr3_length: 14; v_call: TRBV29-1; j_call: TRBJ2-5; cdr3_aa: CSVAVGGRTETQYF
cdr3_length: 11; v_call: TRBV27; j_call: TRBJ2-7; cdr3_aa: CASSLRNEQYF
cdr3_length: 14; v_call: TRBV5-5; j_call: TRBJ1-1; cdr3_aa: CASTIGVLNTEAFF
cdr3_length: 12; v_call: TRBV6-5; j_call: TRBJ2-7; cdr3_aa: CASRPASYEQYF
cdr3_length: 13; v_call: TRBV9; j_call: TRBJ2-1; cdr3_aa: CASSVMGAREQFF
cdr3_length: 15; v_call: TRBV18; j_call: TRBJ1-5; cdr3_aa: CASSPSGLKGQPQHF